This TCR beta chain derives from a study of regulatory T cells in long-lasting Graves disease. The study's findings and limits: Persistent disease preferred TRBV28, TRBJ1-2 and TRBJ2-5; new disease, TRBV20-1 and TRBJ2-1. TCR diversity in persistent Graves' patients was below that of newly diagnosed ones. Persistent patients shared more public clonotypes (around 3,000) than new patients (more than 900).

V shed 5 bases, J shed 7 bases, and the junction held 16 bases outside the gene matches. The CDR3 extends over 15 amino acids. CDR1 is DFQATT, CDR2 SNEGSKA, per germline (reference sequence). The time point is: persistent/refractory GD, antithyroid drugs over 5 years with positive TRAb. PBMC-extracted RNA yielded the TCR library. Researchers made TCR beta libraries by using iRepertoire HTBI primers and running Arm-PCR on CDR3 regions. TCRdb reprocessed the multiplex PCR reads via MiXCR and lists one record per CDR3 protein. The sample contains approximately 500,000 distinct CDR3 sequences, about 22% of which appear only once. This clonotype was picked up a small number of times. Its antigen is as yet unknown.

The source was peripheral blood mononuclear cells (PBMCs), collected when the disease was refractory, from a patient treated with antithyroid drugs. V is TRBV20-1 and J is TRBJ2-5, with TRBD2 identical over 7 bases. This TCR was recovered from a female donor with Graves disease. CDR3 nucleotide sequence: TGCAGTGCTGACCTCACTAGCGAGACTGAGGGGACCCAGTACTTC. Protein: CSADLTSETEGTQYF.